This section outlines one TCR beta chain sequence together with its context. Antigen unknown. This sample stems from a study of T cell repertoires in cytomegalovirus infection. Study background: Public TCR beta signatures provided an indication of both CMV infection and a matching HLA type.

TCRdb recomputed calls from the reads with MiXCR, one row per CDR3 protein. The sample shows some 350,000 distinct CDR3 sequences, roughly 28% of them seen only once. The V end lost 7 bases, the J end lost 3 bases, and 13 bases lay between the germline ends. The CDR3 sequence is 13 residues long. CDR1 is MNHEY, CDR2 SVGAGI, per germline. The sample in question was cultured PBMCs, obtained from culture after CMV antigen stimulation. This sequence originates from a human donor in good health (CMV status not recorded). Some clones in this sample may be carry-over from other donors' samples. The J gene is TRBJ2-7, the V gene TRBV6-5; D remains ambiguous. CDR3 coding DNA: TGTGCCAGCAAGCAGGATTTACTCTACGAGCAGTACTTC. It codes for CASKQDLLYEQYF.